The T cell receptor beta chain under discussion was sequenced for a study of T cell responses to AZD1222 COVID-19 vaccine. Measured with immunoSEQ multiplex PCR; TCRdb has only the in-frame clones, and not every one. Among about 160,000 clones listed, roughly nine tenths were seen once. Trimming removed 4 bases from V and 3 bases from J; junction bases left unmatched: 3. Looked up from germline, CDR1 is SGHAT and CDR2 is FQNNGV. The CDR3 has 14 residues. A word on this clone: Other nucleotide sequences in the sample specify the same CDR3.

The TCR was taken from an adult who received the AZD1222 COVID-19 vaccine. This specimen consisted of peripheral blood, obtained 28 days after the second AZD1222 dose. The gene calls are TRBV11-2 and TRBJ1-2, with 9 positions matching TRBD1. The CDR3 loop reads CASSSGQGDYGYTF. The CDR3 bases are TGTGCCAGCAGCTCGGGACAGGGAGACTATGGCTACACCTTC. Full variable domain (remainder filled in from reference TRBV11-2 and TRBJ1-2): EAGVAQSPRYKIIEKRQSVAFWCNPISGHATLYWYQQILGQGPKLLIQFQNNGVVDDSQLPKDRFSAERLKGVDSTLKIQPAKLEDSAVYLCASSSGQGDYGYTFGSGTRLTVV.